The 26 T cell receptor beta chains in this list originate from one sample, sequenced in a study of blood T cell repertoires in COVID-19. Clones were read by immunoSEQ multiplex PCR, and TCRdb kept only the in-frame ones, dropping some. The table includes about 400,000 clones, approximately 91% detected once. Material for sequencing was PBMCs or T cells enriched from blood (not recorded which). The receptors here all came from a woman between 40 and 50 years old with acute COVID-19.

In this sample, this clone turned up once. The CDR3 is CAWRLGQGAYEQYF. CDR3 bases: TGTGCCTGGAGGTTGGGACAGGGGGCCTACGAGCAGTACTTC. The rearrangement links TRBV30 to TRBJ2-7, with TRBD1 matching over 11 bases. The CDR3 is made up of 14 amino acids. CDR1 is GTSNPN, CDR2 SVGIG, per germline (reference sequence). With 3 bases clipped from V and 2 bases from J, the junction kept 3 bases outside the gene matches.

This clone appeared a few times. This rearrangement joins TRBV12-3 or TRBV12-4 to TRBJ1-1, with TRBD1 as a possible D gene (6 bases). V lost 8 bases and J lost 5, with 15 bases in between. The CDR3 has 13 amino acids. The CDR3 DNA reads as TGTGCCAGCTACGGCGGGAGGGGGACTGAAGCTTTCTTT. It encodes CASYGGRGTEAFF.

The rearrangement links TRBV3-1 (or the pseudogene TRBV3-2) to TRBJ1-2; weak D call: TRBD1 (5 bases). V was cut by 1 base and J by 8 bases, with 14 bases left in between. Germline V lookup: CDR1 LGHDT, CDR2 YNNKEL (reference sequence). The CDR3 covers 14 residues. The CDR3 sequence: CASSQVTERGGYTF. The DNA of the CDR3 is TGTGCCAGCAGCCAAGTAACAGAAAGGGGAGGCTACACCTTC.

The J gene is TRBJ2-1, the V gene TRBV3-1 (or the pseudogene TRBV3-2), with D hard to call. The CDR3 is made up of 16 amino acids. The germline V gene encodes CDR1 LGHDT and CDR2 YNNKEL (reference sequence). V shed 1 base and J shed 2 bases, with 12 bases lying between them. The CDR3 loop is CASSQAFSGPYNEQFF. The CDR3 region has the DNA TGTGCCAGCAGCCAAGCTTTCTCTGGGCCCTACAATGAGCAGTTCTTC.

A word on this clone: The same CDR3 can be traced to other DNA sequences in this sample. V usage is TRBV11-2 and J usage is TRBJ1-3; perhaps TRBD1 as D (6 bases). The CDR3 loop spans 15 amino acids. In germline, CDR1 is SGHAT, CDR2 FQNNGV. V was shortened by 0 bases and J by 1 base, with 7 bases between the two germline ends. The CDR3 DNA reads as TGTGCCAGCAGCTTAGAAGGGGGATCTGGAAACACCATATATTTT. Translated: CASSLEGGSGNTIYF.

The V call is TRBV6-5, the J call TRBJ1-2; D ambiguous. This CDR3 spans 12 amino acids. CDR1 is MNHEY and CDR2 is SVGAGI in the germline V gene. The V end was cut by 6 bases, the J end by 7 bases, with 12 bases between. As DNA, the CDR3 is TGTGCCAGCAGGGGCCCCATTGGTGGCTACACCTTC. Translated, it gives CASRGPIGGYTF.

J is TRBJ2-7 and V is TRBV27, with no clear D. CDR3 size: 14 residues. Germline assignment: CDR1 MNHEY and CDR2 SMNVEV (reference sequence). V lost 5 bases and J lost 1, with 12 bases in between. CDR3 sequence reads: CASSSPARSYEQYF. CDR3 coding DNA: TGTGCCAGCAGTAGTCCCGCGCGTTCCTACGAGCAGTACTTC.

V gene TRBV30 combines with J gene TRBJ2-1; tentative D call: TRBD2 (5 bases). Germline assignment: CDR1 GTSNPN and CDR2 SVGIG (reference sequence). The CDR3 has 11 amino acids. Deletions cut 3 bases from V and 12 bases from J, with 12 bases between. The CDR3 spells CAWRSKRRQFF. The CDR3 DNA reads TGTGCCTGGAGGTCTAAGCGGAGGCAGTTCTTC.

The chain joins TRBV2 to TRBJ1-2; the D is unclear. Germline values: CDR1 SNHLY, CDR2 FYNNEI. Trimming pared 4 bases from V and 2 bases from J, leaving 14 bases between. This CDR3 has 15 amino acids. CDR3 coding DNA: TGTGCCAGCAGTGTGACAAGCAGCTCGAACTATGGCTACACCTTC. Its translation is CASSVTSSSNYGYTF.

CDR3 coding DNA: TGTGCCAGCTCACCATCTTCCCCCGACAGGGAACCATACGAGCAGTACTTC. This gives the protein CASSPSSPDREPYEQYF. J is TRBJ2-7 and V is TRBV18; TRBD1 matches 7 bases. The V and J ends lost 2 bases and 4 bases, in that order; junction bases with no gene match: 14. This CDR3 is built from 17 residues. In germline, CDR1 is KGHSH, CDR2 LQKENI.

The chain carries TRBV27 and TRBJ2-5; TRBD2 aligns across 10 bases. In germline, CDR1 is MNHEY, CDR2 SMNVEV (reference sequence). V trimming: 5 bases; J trimming: 5 bases; junction bases outside the gene matches: 8. This CDR3 spans 15 amino acids. This CDR3 is CASSNKLAGLETQYF. CDR3 DNA: TGTGCCAGCAGTAACAAACTAGCGGGGTTGGAGACCCAGTACTTC.

This clone has a handful of counts. The chain carries TRBV5-5 and TRBJ2-7; 8 nucleotides align to TRBD1. V trimming: 4 bases; J trimming: 5 bases; junction bases outside the gene matches: 17. The length of the CDR3 is 17 residues. Germline V CDR1 and CDR2: SGHKS, YYEKEE (reference sequence). The CDR3 is CASSPWSFRTGMNEQYF. The CDR3 DNA follows: TGTGCCAGCAGCCCCTGGTCATTCCGGACAGGGATGAACGAGCAGTACTTC.

This clone was observed a single time. The CDR3 DNA follows: TGTGCCTGGAGTCCTTGGACAGTCCACGAGCAGTACTTC. It yields the protein CAWSPWTVHEQYF. This chain links TRBV30 with TRBJ2-7, with a possible D match to TRBD1 (6 bases). CDR3 length: 13 residues. From germline, CDR1 is GTSNPN and CDR2 SVGIG (reference sequence). V was clipped by 2 bases and J by 5 bases, with 13 bases between them.

The genes are TRBV24-1 and TRBJ1-1; D ambiguous. V lost 6 bases and J lost 1, with 5 bases in between. The CDR3 totals 12 residues. Germline loops: CDR1 KGHDR, CDR2 SFDVKD. The CDR3 DNA is TGTGCCACCAGTCAAGCGAACACTGAAGCTTTCTTT. Translating it yields CATSQANTEAFF.

The V and J genes are TRBV5-6 and TRBJ2-3; TRBD2 agrees at 11 bases. Germline loops: CDR1 SGHDT, CDR2 YYEEEE. The CDR3 runs 16 residues. The trim removed 4 bases at V and 5 bases at J, leaving 9 bases unmatched. CDR3 DNA: TGTGCCAGCAGCCGACTAGCGGGGAGCTCGGGAGATACGCAGTATTTT. Translation gives CASSRLAGSSGDTQYF.

V usage is TRBV3-1 (or the pseudogene TRBV3-2) and J usage is TRBJ2-4, with TRBD2 as a possible D gene (5 bases). Germline-derived CDR1 and CDR2 are LGHDT and YNNKEL (reference sequence). This CDR3 comprises 15 residues. Trimming took off 2 bases at V and 4 bases at J, with 12 bases between the two ends. The CDR3 region is CASSQTDREKNIQYF. Written as DNA, the CDR3 is TGTGCCAGCAGCCAAACGGACCGGGAAAAAAACATTCAGTACTTC.

The chain couples TRBV7-8 to TRBJ2-4, with a possible D match to TRBD1 (5 bases). Trimming took off 3 bases at V and 5 bases at J, with 20 bases between the two ends. This CDR3 comprises 17 residues. The germline V gene has CDR1 SGHVS and CDR2 FQNEAQ. The CDR3 protein is CASSFDPKDTDENIQYF. DNA of the CDR3: TGTGCCAGCAGCTTTGACCCGAAGGACACGGATGAAAACATTCAGTACTTC. Full variable domain (outside the CDR3, taken from reference TRBV7-8 and TRBJ2-4): GAGVSQSPRYKVAKRGQDVALRCDPISGHVSLFWYQQALGQGPEFLTYFQNEAQLDKSGLPSDRFFAERPEGSVSTLKIQRTQQEDSAVYLCASSFDPKDTDENIQYFGAGTRLSVL.

The gene calls are TRBV2 and TRBJ2-1; the match to TRBD2 covers 8 bases. The trim removed 6 bases at V and 4 bases at J, leaving 8 bases unmatched. Looked up from germline, CDR1 is SNHLY and CDR2 is FYNNEI. This CDR3 region has 15 residues. CDR3 in amino acids: CASSLETGGYNEQFF. CDR3 bases: TGTGCCAGCAGCCTCGAGACGGGAGGGTACAATGAGCAGTTCTTC.

The chain recombines TRBV24-1 with TRBJ1-2; D unresolved. This CDR3 is 13 amino acids long. In germline, CDR1 is KGHDR, CDR2 SFDVKD. Between the trimmed V and J ends, which lost 3 bases and 8 bases, there was a span of 12 bases. The CDR3 coding sequence is TGTGCCACCAGTGATGCCCCAGGCCGGGGCTACACCTTC. Its protein is CATSDAPGRGYTF.

This clone was recorded a few times. This sequence joins TRBV6-5 and TRBJ2-2, with D tentatively TRBD1 (6 bases). The CDR3 is 14 residues long. V dropped 7 bases and J dropped 4 bases, with 13 bases sitting between them. Germline V gene lookup returns CDR1 MNHEY and CDR2 SVGAGI. CDR3 DNA sequence: TGTGCCAGCAAATACAGGACAGCCACCGGGGAGCTGTTTTTT. Translating it yields CASKYRTATGELFF.

The V gene is TRBV27, the J gene TRBJ2-5; D remains ambiguous. Trimming took 0 bases from V and 1 from J, leaving 3 bases between them. Looked up from germline, CDR1 is MNHEY and CDR2 is SMNVEV (reference sequence). CDR3 length equals 13 residues. The CDR3 here is CASSLSSQETQYF. Here the CDR3 DNA reads TGTGCCAGCAGTTTATCCAGCCAAGAGACCCAGTACTTC.

This clone has only one observation. The CDR3 loop reads CASSLGRYFGRGKNTEAFF. The DNA of the CDR3 is TGCGCCAGCAGCTTGGGTCGGTATTTCGGCAGGGGCAAGAACACTGAAGCTTTCTTT. J is TRBJ1-1 and V is TRBV5-1; tentatively, D is TRBD1 (6 bases). Germline CDR1 reads SGHRS; CDR2 reads YFSETQ. The CDR3 is 19 residues long. Trimming removed 0 bases at V and 1 base at J, with 22 bases between.

The gene calls are TRBV19 and TRBJ2-2; D call uncertain. The V end lost 8 bases, the J end lost 3 bases, and 7 bases lay between the germline ends. The V gene's germline CDR1 is LNHDA and CDR2 SQIVND (reference sequence). The CDR3 loop spans 12 amino acids. CDR3 residues: CASRFYTGELFF. The CDR3 region has the DNA TGTGCCAGTCGTTTTTACACCGGGGAGCTGTTTTTT.

The chain is built from TRBV27 and TRBJ2-5, with a possible D match to TRBD1 (6 bases). This CDR3 is built from 16 residues. The V end lost 4 bases, the J end lost 2 bases, and 17 bases lay between the germline ends. CDR1 MNHEY and CDR2 SMNVEV come from the germline V gene (reference sequence). CDR3 coding DNA: TGTGCCAGCAGTTCCATGGGACACCCGAAGCAAGAGACCCAGTACTTC. Translated: CASSSMGHPKQETQYF.

The chain combines TRBV7-9 with TRBJ2-7, with TRBD2 matching over 8 bases. V shed 6 bases and J 2 bases; nucleotides not matched to a gene: 9. Germline V gives CDR1 SEHNR, CDR2 FQNEAQ (reference sequence). CDR3 length equals 15 residues. In DNA, the CDR3 is TGTGCCAGCAGTGGCCCCGACGGGGGGGCCTACGAGCAGTACTTC. It is translated as CASSGPDGGAYEQYF. The full variable domain, completed using reference TRBV7-9 and TRBJ2-7, is DTGVSQNPRHKITKRGQNVTFRCDPISEHNRLYWYRQTLGQGPEFLTYFQNEAQLEKSRLLSDRFSAERPKGSFSTLEIQRTEQGDSAMYLCASSGPDGGAYEQYFGPGTRLTVT.

The V and J genes are TRBV30 and TRBJ1-6; D is undetermined. The CDR3 is made up of 14 amino acids. V was cut by 2 bases and J by 8 bases, with 13 bases left in between. The germline V gene has CDR1 GTSNPN and CDR2 SVGIG (reference sequence). The CDR3 protein is CAWSSGIEDSPLHF. The DNA of the CDR3 is TGTGCCTGGAGTTCCGGGATAGAGGATTCACCCCTCCACTTT.